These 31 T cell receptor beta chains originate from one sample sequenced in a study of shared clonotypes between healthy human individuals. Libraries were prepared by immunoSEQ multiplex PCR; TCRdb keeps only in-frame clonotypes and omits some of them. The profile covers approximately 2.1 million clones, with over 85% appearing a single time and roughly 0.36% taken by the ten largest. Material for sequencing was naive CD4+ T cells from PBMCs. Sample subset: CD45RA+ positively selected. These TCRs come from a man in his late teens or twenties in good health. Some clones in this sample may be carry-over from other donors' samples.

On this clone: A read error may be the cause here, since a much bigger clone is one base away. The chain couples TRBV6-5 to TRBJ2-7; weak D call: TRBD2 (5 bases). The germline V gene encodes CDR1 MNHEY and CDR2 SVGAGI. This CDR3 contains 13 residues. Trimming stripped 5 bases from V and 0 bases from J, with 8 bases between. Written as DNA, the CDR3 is TGTGCCAGCAGTCCCAGCGGCTCCTACGAGCAGTACTTC. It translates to CASSPSGSYEQYF.

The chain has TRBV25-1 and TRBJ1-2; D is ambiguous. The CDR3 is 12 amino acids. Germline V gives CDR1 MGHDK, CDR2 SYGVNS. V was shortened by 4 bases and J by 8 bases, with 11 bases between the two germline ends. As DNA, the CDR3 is TGTGCCAGCAGTGCCGGCGGGGTCGGCTACACCTTC. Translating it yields CASSAGGVGYTF.

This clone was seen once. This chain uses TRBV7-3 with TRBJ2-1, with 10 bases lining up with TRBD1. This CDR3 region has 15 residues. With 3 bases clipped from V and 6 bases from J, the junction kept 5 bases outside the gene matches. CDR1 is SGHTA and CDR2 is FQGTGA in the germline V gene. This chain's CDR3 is CASSLDRGYPNEQFF. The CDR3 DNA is TGTGCCAGCAGCTTGGACAGGGGGTATCCCAATGAGCAGTTCTTC. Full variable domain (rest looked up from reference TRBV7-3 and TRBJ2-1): GAGVSQTPSNKVTEKGKYVELRCDPISGHTALYWYRQSLGQGPEFLIYFQGTGAADDSGLPNDRFFAVRPEGSVSTLKIQRTERGDSAVYLCASSLDRGYPNEQFFGPGTRLTVL.

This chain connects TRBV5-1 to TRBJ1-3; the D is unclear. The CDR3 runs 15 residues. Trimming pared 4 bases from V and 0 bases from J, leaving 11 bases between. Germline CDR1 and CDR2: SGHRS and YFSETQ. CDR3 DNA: TGCGCCAGCAGCCCGGACGGTACCTCTGGAAACACCATATATTTT. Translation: CASSPDGTSGNTIYF.

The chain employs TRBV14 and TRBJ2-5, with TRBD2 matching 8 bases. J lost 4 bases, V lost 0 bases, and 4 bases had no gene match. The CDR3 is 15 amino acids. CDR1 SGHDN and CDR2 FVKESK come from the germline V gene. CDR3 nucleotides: TGTGCCAGCAGCCAAGAAGCGGGAGTGGGAGAGACCCAGTACTTC. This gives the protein CASSQEAGVGETQYF.

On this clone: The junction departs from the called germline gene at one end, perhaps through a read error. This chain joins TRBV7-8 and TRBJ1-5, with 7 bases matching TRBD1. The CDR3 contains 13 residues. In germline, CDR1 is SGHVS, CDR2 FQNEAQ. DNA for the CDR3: TGTGCCAGCAGGTTAGACAGGGTCCAGCCCCAGCATTTT. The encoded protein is CASRLDRVQPQHF.

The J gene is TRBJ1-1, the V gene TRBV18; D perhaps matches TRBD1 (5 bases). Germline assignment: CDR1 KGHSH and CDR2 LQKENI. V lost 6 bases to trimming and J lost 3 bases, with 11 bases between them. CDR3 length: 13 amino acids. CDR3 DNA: TGTGCCAGCTCCCGAAGGGACGACACTGAAGCTTTCTTT. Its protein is CASSRRDDTEAFF.

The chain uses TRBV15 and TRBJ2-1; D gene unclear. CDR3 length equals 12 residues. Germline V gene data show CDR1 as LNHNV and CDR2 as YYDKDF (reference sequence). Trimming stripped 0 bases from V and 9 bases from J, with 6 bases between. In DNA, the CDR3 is TGTGCCACCAGCAGAGAGACTTTTGAGCAGTTCTTC. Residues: CATSRETFEQFF. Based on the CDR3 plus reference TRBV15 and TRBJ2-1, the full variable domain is DAMVIQNPRYQVTQFGKPVTLSCSQTLNHNVMYWYQQKSSQAPKLLFHYYDKDFNNEADTPDNFQSRRPNTSFCFLDIRSPGLGDTAMYLCATSRETFEQFFGPGTRLTVL.

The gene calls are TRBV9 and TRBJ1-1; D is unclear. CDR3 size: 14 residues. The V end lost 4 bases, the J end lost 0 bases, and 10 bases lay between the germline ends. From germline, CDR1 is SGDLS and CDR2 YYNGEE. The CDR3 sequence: CASSSSTVNTEAFF. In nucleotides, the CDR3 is TGTGCCAGCAGCTCCTCGACGGTGAACACTGAAGCTTTCTTT.

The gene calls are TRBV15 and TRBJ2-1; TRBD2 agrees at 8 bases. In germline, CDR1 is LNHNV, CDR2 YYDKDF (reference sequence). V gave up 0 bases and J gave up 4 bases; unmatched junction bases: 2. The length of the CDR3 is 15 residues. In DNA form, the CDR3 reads TGTGCCACCAGCAGAGAAAGCGGGAGTTACAATGAGCAGTTCTTC. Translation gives CATSRESGSYNEQFF.

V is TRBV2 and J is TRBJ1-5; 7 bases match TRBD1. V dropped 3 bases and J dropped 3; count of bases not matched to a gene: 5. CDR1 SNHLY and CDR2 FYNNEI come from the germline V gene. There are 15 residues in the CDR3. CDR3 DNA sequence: TGTGCCAGCAGTGAGAACAGGGGTTCCAATCAGCCCCAGCATTTT. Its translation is CASSENRGSNQPQHF.

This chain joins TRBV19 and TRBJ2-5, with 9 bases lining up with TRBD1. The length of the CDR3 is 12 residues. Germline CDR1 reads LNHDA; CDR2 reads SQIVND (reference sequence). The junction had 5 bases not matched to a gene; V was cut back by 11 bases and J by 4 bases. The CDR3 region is CACGQGRETQYF. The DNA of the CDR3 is TGTGCCTGCGGACAGGGGAGAGAGACCCAGTACTTC.

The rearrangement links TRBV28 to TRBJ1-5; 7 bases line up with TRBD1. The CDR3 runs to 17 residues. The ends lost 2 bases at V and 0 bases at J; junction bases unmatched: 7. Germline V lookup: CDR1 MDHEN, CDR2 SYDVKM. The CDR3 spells CASSLTGAQYSNQPQHF. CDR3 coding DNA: TGTGCCAGCAGTTTAACAGGGGCTCAATATAGCAATCAGCCCCAGCATTTT.

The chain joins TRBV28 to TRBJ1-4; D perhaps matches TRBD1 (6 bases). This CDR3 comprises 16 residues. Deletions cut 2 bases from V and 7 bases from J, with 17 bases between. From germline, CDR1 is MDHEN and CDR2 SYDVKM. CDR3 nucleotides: TGTGCCAGCAGTTTAGGGCAGGGGAATGGTGGTGAAAAACTGTTTTTT. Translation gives CASSLGQGNGGEKLFF.

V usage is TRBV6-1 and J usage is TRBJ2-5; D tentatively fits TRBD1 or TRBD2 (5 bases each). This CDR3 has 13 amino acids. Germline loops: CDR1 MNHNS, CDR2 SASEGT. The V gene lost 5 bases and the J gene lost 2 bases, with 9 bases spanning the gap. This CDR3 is CASSRGHQETQYF. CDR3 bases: TGTGCCAGCAGTCGGGGCCATCAAGAGACCCAGTACTTC.

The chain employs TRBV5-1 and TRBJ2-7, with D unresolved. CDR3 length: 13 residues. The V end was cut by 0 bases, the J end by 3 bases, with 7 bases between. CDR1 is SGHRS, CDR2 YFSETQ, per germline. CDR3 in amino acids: CASSLVPDYEQYF. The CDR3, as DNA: TGCGCCAGCAGCTTGGTGCCAGACTACGAGCAGTACTTC.

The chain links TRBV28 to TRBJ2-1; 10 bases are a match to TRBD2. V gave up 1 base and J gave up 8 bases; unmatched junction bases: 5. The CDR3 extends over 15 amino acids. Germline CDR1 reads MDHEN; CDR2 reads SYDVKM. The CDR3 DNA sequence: TGTGCCAGCAGTTTATTCAGGCTAGCGGGAGATGAGCAGTTCTTC. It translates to CASSLFRLAGDEQFF.

The CDR3 bases are TGCGCCAGCAGCTGGGATTTGGGTGGAGAGACCCAGTACTTC. Translated, it gives CASSWDLGGETQYF. This sequence joins TRBV5-1 and TRBJ2-5; D is ambiguous. Trimming shortened V by 3 bases and J by 4 bases, and 13 bases separated the two germline ends. The length of the CDR3 is 14 residues. Germline lookup yields CDR1 SGHRS and CDR2 YFSETQ.

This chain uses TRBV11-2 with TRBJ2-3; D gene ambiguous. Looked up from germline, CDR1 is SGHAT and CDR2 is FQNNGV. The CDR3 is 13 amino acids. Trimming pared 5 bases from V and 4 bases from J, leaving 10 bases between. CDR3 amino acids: CASSPGGSDTQYF. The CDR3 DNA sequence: TGTGCCAGCAGCCCGGGTGGATCAGATACGCAGTATTTT.

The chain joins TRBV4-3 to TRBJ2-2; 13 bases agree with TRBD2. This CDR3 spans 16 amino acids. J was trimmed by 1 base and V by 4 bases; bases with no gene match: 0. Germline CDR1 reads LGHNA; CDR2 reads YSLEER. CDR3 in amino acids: CASSRLAGGNTGELFF. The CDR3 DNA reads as TGCGCCAGCAGCCGACTAGCGGGAGGGAACACCGGGGAGCTGTTTTTT.

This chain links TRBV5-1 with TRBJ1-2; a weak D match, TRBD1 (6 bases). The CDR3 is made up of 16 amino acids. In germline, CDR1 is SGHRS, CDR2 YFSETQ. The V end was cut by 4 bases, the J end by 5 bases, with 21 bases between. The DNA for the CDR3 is TGCGCCAGCAGCCCGAGGGCGGGGGCCCCAGCGTATGGCTACACCTTC. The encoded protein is CASSPRAGAPAYGYTF. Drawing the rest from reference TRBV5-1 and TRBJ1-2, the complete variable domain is KAGVTQTPRYLIKTRGQQVTLSCSPISGHRSVSWYQQTPGQGLQFLFEYFSETQRNKGNFPGRFSGRQFSNSRSEMNVSTLELGDSALYLCASSPRAGAPAYGYTFGSGTRLTVV.

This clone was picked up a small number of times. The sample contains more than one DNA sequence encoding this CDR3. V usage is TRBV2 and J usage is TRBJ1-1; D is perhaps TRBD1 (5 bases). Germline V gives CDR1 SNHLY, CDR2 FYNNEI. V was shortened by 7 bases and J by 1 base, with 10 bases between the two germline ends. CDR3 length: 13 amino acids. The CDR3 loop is CASNRQGNTEAFF. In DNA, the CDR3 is TGTGCCAGCAATCGCCAGGGGAACACTGAAGCTTTCTTT. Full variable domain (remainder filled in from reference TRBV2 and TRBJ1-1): EPEVTQTPSHQVTQMGQEVILRCVPISNHLYFYWYRQILGQKVEFLVSFYNNEISEKSEIFDDQFSVERPDGSNFTLKIRSTKLEDSAMYFCASNRQGNTEAFFGQGTRLTVV.

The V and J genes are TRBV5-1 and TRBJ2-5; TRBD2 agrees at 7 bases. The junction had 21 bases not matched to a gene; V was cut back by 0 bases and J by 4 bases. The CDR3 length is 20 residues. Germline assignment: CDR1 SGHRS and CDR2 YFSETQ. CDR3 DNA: TGCGCCAGCAGCTTGGCCCTCTCGGGCGGGAGCGAAATGGGAGGAGAGACCCAGTACTTC. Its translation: CASSLALSGGSEMGGETQYF.

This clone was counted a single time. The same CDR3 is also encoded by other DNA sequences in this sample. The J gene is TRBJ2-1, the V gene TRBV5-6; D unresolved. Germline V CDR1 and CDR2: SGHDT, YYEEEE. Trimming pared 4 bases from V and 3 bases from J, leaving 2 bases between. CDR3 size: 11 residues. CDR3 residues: CASSIYNEQFF. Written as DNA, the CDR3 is TGTGCCAGCAGCATCTACAATGAGCAGTTCTTC.

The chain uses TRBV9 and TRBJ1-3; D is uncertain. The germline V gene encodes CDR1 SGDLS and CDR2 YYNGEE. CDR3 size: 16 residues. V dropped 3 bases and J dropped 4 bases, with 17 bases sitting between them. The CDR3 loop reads CASSDADWGWGNTIYF. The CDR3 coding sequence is TGTGCCAGCAGCGATGCTGACTGGGGTTGGGGAAACACCATATATTTT.

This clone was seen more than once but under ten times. The CDR3 DNA reads TGTGCCAGCAGCTTGGGTGGCAGGGACATAGGGGGCTACACCTTC. Protein: CASSLGGRDIGGYTF. This chain uses TRBV5-4 with TRBJ1-2, with D possibly matching TRBD1 (6 bases). Trimming removed 0 bases at V and 8 bases at J, with 17 bases between. Germline V CDR1 and CDR2: SGHNT, YYREEE (reference sequence). The length of the CDR3 is 15 residues. Full variable domain (outside the CDR3, taken from reference TRBV5-4 and TRBJ1-2): ETGVTQSPTHLIKTRGQQVTLRCSSQSGHNTVSWYQQALGQGPQFIFQYYREEENGRGNFPPRFSGLQFPNYSSELNVNALELDDSALYLCASSLGGRDIGGYTFGSGTRLTVV.

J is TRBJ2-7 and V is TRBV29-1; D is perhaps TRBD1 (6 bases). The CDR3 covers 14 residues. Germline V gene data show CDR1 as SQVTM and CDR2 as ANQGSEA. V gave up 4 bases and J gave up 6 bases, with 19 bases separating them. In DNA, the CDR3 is TGCAGCGTTGTATTAGACAGGCAGGCTGGCGAGCAGTACTTC. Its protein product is CSVVLDRQAGEQYF.

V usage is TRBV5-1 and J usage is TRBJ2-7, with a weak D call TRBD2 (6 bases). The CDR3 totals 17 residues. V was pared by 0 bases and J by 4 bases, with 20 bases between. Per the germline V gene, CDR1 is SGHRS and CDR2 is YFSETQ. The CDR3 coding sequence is TGCGCCAGCAGCTTGGCGTTCGGGGGAATGCCCCCTTACGAGCAGTACTTC. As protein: CASSLAFGGMPPYEQYF.

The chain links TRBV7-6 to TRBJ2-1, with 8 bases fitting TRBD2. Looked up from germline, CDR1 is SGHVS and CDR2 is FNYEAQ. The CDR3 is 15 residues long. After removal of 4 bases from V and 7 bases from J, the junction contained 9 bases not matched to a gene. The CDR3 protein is CASSSLSGTGNEQFF. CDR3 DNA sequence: TGTGCCAGCAGCTCCCTTAGCGGGACCGGTAATGAGCAGTTCTTC.

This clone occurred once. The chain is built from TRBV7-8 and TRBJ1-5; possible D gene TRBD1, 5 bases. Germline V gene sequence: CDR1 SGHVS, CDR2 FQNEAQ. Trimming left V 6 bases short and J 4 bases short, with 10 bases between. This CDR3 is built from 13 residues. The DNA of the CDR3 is TGTGCCAGCAGTTCGCCAGGGAATCAGCCCCAGCATTTT. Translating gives CASSSPGNQPQHF.

This chain's CDR3 is CASSQGALGTANQPQHF. The CDR3 bases are TGCGCCAGCAGCCAGGGGGCCCTGGGGACGGCCAATCAGCCCCAGCATTTT. The V and J genes are TRBV4-1 and TRBJ1-5; weak D call: TRBD1 (6 bases). This CDR3 has 17 residues. CDR1 is MGHRA and CDR2 is YSYEKL in the germline V gene. Trimming removed 3 bases at V and 3 bases at J, with 18 bases between.